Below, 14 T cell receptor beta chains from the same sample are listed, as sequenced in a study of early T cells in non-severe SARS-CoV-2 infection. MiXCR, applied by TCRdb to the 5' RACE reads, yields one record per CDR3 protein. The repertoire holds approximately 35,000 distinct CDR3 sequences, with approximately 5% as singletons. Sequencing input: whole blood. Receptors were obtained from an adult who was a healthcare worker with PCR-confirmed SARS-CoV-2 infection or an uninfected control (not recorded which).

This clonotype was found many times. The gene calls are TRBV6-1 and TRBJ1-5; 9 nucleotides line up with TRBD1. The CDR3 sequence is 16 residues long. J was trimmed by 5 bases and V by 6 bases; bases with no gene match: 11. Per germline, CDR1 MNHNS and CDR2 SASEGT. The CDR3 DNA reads TGTGCCAGCAGCGATACACCGGGACAGGGCGATCAGCCCCAGCATTTT. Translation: CASSDTPGQGDQPQHF.

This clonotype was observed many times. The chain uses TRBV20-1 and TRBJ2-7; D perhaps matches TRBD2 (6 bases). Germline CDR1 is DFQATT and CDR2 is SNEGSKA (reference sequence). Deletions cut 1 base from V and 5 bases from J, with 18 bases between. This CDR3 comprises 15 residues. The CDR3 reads CSARGGFGTVDEQYF. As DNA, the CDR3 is TGCAGTGCTAGAGGAGGATTTGGGACTGTCGACGAGCAGTACTTC.

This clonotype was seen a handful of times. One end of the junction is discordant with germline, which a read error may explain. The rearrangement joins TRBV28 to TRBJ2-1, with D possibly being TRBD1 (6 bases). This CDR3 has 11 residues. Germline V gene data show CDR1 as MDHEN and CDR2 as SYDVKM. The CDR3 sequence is CVSGQRNEQFF. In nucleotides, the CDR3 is TGTGTCAGCGGACAGCGCAATGAGCAGTTCTTC. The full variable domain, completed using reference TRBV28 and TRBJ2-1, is DVKVTQSSRYLVKRTGEKVFLECVQDMDHENMFWYRQDPGLGLRLIYFSYDVKMKEKGDIPEGYSVSREKKERFSLILESASTNQTSMYLCVSGQRNEQFFGPGTRLTVL.

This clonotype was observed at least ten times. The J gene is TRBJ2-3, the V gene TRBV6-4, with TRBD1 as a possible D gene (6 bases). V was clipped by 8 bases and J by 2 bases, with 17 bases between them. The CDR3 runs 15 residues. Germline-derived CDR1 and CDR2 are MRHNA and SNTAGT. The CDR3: CASAEGDGDTDTQYF. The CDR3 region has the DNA TGTGCCAGCGCCGAGGGGGACGGCGACACAGATACGCAGTATTTT.

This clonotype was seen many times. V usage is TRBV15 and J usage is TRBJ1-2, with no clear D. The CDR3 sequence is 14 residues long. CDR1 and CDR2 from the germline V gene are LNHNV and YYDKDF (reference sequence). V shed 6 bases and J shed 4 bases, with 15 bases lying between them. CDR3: CATSQMGSSYGYTF. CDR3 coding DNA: TGTGCCACCAGTCAGATGGGCAGTAGCTATGGCTACACCTTC.

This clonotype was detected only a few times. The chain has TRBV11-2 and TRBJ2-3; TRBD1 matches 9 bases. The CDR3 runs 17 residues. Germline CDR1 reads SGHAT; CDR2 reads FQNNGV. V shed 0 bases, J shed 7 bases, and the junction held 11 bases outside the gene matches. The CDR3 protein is CASSLDHWDRAPNTQYF. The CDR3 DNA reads TGTGCCAGCAGCTTAGACCATTGGGACAGGGCTCCAAATACGCAGTATTTT.

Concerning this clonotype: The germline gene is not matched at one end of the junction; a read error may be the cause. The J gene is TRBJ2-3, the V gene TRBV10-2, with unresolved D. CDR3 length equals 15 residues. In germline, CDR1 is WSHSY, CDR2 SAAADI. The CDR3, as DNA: TGCGCCAGCAGGGAGTCAGCAGTCTACACAGATACGCAGTATTTT. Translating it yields CASRESAVYTDTQYF.

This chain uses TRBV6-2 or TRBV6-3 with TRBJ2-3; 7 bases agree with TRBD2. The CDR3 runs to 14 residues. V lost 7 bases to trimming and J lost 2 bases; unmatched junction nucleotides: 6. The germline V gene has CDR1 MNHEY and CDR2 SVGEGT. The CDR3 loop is CASTTSEVTDTQYF. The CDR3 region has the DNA TGTGCCAGCACAACTAGCGAAGTCACAGATACGCAGTATTTT.

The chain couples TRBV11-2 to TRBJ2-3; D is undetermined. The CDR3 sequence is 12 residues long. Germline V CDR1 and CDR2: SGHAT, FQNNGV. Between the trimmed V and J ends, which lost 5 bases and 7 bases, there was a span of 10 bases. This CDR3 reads CASSRVAYTQYF. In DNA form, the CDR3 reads TGTGCCAGCAGCCGTGTGGCTTATACGCAGTATTTT.

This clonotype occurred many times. DNA of the CDR3: TGCAGTGCCCCCCCCAATGAAAAACTGTTTTTT. It translates to CSAPPNEKLFF. The rearrangement uses TRBV20-1 and TRBJ1-4; the D is unclear. CDR1 and CDR2 (germline): DFQATT, SNEGSKA (reference sequence). The CDR3 spans 11 residues. V dropped 6 bases and J dropped 5 bases, with 7 bases sitting between them.

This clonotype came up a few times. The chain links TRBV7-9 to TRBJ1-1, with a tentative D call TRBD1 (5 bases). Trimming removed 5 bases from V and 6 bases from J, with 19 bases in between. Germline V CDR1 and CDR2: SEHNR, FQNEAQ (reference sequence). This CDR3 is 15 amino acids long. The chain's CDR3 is CASSLEGRGTPEAFF. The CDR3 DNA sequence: TGTGCCAGCAGCCTAGAGGGCCGGGGGACGCCTGAAGCTTTCTTT.

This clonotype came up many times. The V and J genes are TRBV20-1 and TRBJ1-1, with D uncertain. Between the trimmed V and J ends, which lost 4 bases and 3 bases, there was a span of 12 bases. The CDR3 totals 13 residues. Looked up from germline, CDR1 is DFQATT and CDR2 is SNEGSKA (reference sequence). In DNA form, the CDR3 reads TGCAGTGCTAACCCCGGGAGGGACACTGAAGCTTTCTTT. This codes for CSANPGRDTEAFF.

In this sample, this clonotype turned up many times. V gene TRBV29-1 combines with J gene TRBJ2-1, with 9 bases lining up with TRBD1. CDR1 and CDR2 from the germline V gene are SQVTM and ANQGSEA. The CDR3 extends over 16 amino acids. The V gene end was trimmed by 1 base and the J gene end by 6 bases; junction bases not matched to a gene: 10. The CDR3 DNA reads TGCAGCGTTGAAGGAGGGGGGACAGGGAAGATCAATGAGCAGTTCTTC. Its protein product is CSVEGGGTGKINEQFF.

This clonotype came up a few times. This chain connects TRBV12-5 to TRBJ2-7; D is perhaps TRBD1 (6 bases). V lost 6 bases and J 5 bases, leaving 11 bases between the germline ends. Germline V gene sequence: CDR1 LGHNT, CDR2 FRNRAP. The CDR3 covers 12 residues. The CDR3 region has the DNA TGTGCTAGTGGCCTAGGGGGTAACGAGCAGTACTTC. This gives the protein CASGLGGNEQYF.